The 19 T cell receptor beta chains given below trace back to one sample, sequenced in a study of technical replicates of blood from a few donors. Sequenced by immunoSEQ multiplex PCR; TCRdb stores in-frame clones only, minus some. This sample carries 83,000 or so clones, around nine tenths of them seen once, and the ten largest clones take more than 0.2%. Sequencing was carried out using T cells isolated from PBMCs. All receptors come from a human donor in good health.

The chain employs TRBV6-1 and TRBJ2-7, with D perhaps TRBD1 (6 bases). The V end lost 2 bases, the J end lost 4 bases, and 15 bases lay between the germline ends. This CDR3 has 15 amino acids. From germline, CDR1 is MNHNS and CDR2 SASEGT. The CDR3 sequence is CASSELDSEAYEQYF. The CDR3 DNA sequence: TGTGCCAGCAGTGAACTGGACAGCGAAGCGTACGAGCAGTACTTC.

V gene TRBV6-5 combines with J gene TRBJ1-1; 9 nucleotides agree with TRBD1. The V gene end was trimmed by 0 bases and the J gene end by 4 bases; junction bases not matched to a gene: 3. The CDR3 sequence is 15 residues long. Germline CDR1 and CDR2: MNHEY and SVGAGI. DNA of the CDR3: TGTGCCAGCAGTTACTCCCGGGACAGGGTCACTGAAGCTTTCTTT. It yields the protein CASSYSRDRVTEAFF.

The V gene is TRBV30, the J gene TRBJ1-4; TRBD1 aligns across 12 bases. Unmatched junction bases numbered 12, after V lost 5 bases and J lost 8 bases. There are 16 residues in the CDR3. Per the germline V gene, CDR1 is GTSNPN and CDR2 is SVGIG (reference sequence). Here the CDR3 reads CAWGRDRGPRGEKLFF. DNA of the CDR3: TGTGCCTGGGGCCGGGACAGGGGGCCCAGAGGGGAAAAACTGTTTTTT. Combining the CDR3 with reference TRBV30 and TRBJ1-4 gives the whole variable domain SQTIHQWPATLVQPVGSPLSLECTVEGTSNPNLYWYRQAAGRGLQLLFYSVGIGQISSEVPQNLSASRPQDRQFILSSKKLLLSDSGFYLCAWGRDRGPRGEKLFFGSGTQLSVL.

The chain joins TRBV2 to TRBJ2-4; D unresolved. CDR1 and CDR2 from the germline V gene are SNHLY and FYNNEI. Trimming took 5 bases from V and 3 from J, leaving 11 bases between them. This CDR3 is built from 14 residues. CDR3 DNA sequence: TGTGCCAGCAGTAGAGACACAAGCAAAAACATTCAGTACTTC. Amino acid sequence: CASSRDTSKNIQYF.

The chain uses TRBV4-2 and TRBJ1-1, with 8 nucleotides matching TRBD1. The CDR3 is 16 residues long. Germline V lookup: CDR1 LGHNA, CDR2 YNFKEQ. The V gene end was trimmed by 6 bases and the J gene end by 1 base; junction bases not matched to a gene: 10. The CDR3 DNA is TGTGCCAGCAGACAGCGGGCCGGGACAGGGAACACTGAAGCTTTCTTT. Its protein is CASRQRAGTGNTEAFF.

This clone came up once. The gene calls are TRBV4-1 and TRBJ2-7, with 8 nucleotides matching TRBD1. V lost 0 bases and J lost 4; bases outside the gene matches: 5. Germline V gene lookup returns CDR1 MGHRA and CDR2 YSYEKL. The CDR3 is 15 amino acids. CDR3 bases: TGCGCCAGCAGCCAAGATCTCAGGGGGCCGTACGAGCAGTACTTC. Its protein is CASSQDLRGPYEQYF.

The chain couples TRBV29-1 to TRBJ1-1; D not resolved. CDR1 is SQVTM, CDR2 ANQGSEA, per germline. The CDR3 covers 11 residues. V was cut by 5 bases and J by 7 bases, with 11 bases left in between. The CDR3 loop is CSVTIFDEAFF. CDR3 DNA: TGCAGCGTTACTATTTTCGATGAAGCTTTCTTT. Drawing the rest from reference TRBV29-1 and TRBJ1-1, the complete variable domain is SAVISQKPSRDICQRGTSLTIQCQVDSQVTMMFWYRQQPGQSLTLIATANQGSEATYESGFVIDKFPISRPNLTFSTLTVSNMSPEDSSIYLCSVTIFDEAFFGQGTRLTVV.

This chain connects TRBV27 to TRBJ2-2; tentative D call: TRBD1 (5 bases). The CDR3 length is 14 residues. Germline V lookup: CDR1 MNHEY, CDR2 SMNVEV (reference sequence). Trimming removed 3 bases at V and 7 bases at J, with 12 bases between. The CDR3 sequence: CASSLLRVDGELFF. Written as DNA, the CDR3 is TGTGCCAGCAGTTTGCTCAGGGTGGACGGGGAGCTGTTTTTT.

The chain joins TRBV18 to TRBJ1-5; D unresolved. Trimming took 2 bases from V and 6 from J, leaving 11 bases between them. Germline CDR1 reads KGHSH; CDR2 reads LQKENI. This CDR3 contains 14 residues. CDR3 coding DNA: TGTGCCAGCTCACCAGGGAGCGGCAGTCAGCCCCAGCATTTT. It is translated as CASSPGSGSQPQHF.

V gene TRBV6-1 combines with J gene TRBJ1-2, with 7 bases fitting TRBD1. Germline V lookup: CDR1 MNHNS, CDR2 SASEGT. The CDR3 spans 16 residues. V shed 2 bases and J 6 bases; nucleotides not matched to a gene: 12. The CDR3 nucleotides read TGTGCCAGCAGTGAACGCTCCCGGACAGGCGGGGATGGCTACACCTTC. This codes for CASSERSRTGGDGYTF.

This clone has just one count. V is TRBV2 and J is TRBJ1-2; 7 bases map to TRBD1. The CDR3 sequence is 14 residues long. The germline V gene encodes CDR1 SNHLY and CDR2 FYNNEI. Unmatched junction bases numbered 9, after V lost 8 bases and J lost 3 bases. CDR3 sequence reads: CASRVRQGDYGYTF. As DNA, the CDR3 is TGTGCCAGCCGAGTGAGACAGGGAGACTATGGCTACACCTTC.

V usage is TRBV4-2 and J usage is TRBJ2-5; 15 nucleotides agree with TRBD2. This CDR3 region has 15 residues. Germline CDR1 is LGHNA and CDR2 is YNFKEQ. The V gene end was trimmed by 4 bases and the J gene end by 4 bases; junction bases not matched to a gene: 1. This CDR3 reads CASSRTSGGAETQYF. The CDR3 bases are TGTGCCAGCAGCCGGACTAGCGGGGGGGCAGAGACCCAGTACTTC.

The rearrangement uses TRBV14 and TRBJ1-2; D is unclear. The CDR3 is made up of 14 amino acids. V lost 1 base and J 8 bases, leaving 14 bases between the germline ends. Germline V gene lookup returns CDR1 SGHDN and CDR2 FVKESK. The CDR3 is CASSQGLGRYGYTF. The DNA of the CDR3 is TGTGCCAGCAGCCAAGGCTTAGGGAGGTACGGCTACACCTTC. The whole variable domain, filled in from reference TRBV14 and TRBJ1-2, reads EAGVTQFPSHSVIEKGQTVTLRCDPISGHDNLYWYRRVMGKEIKFLLHFVKESKQDESGMPNNRFLAERTGGTYSTLKVQPAELEDSGVYFCASSQGLGRYGYTFGSGTRLTVV.

This chain connects TRBV19 to TRBJ1-2; 7 nucleotides align to TRBD1. The V segment lost 9 bases and the J segment 4 bases; nucleotides outside the gene matches: 8. The CDR3 is 13 residues long. From germline, CDR1 is LNHDA and CDR2 SQIVND (reference sequence). The CDR3 sequence: CASLGQIFYGYTF. The CDR3 DNA reads as TGTGCCAGCCTGGGACAGATCTTCTATGGCTACACCTTC.

Only one count was recorded for this clone. This chain connects TRBV19 to TRBJ2-7; 9 positions agree with TRBD1. After removal of 3 bases from V and 6 bases from J, the junction contained 9 bases not matched to a gene. This CDR3 comprises 15 residues. Germline CDR1 reads LNHDA; CDR2 reads SQIVND (reference sequence). The CDR3, as DNA: TGTGCCAGTAGTATTAGCCTCTACAGGGGGCTCGAGCAGTACTTC. This translates into CASSISLYRGLEQYF.

The chain links TRBV27 to TRBJ2-7; TRBD1 agrees at 9 bases. Germline loops: CDR1 MNHEY, CDR2 SMNVEV (reference sequence). CDR3 length: 16 amino acids. Trimming cost V 2 bases and J 1 base; bases outside gene matches: 6. The CDR3 region is CASSLKGTGKSYEQYF. The CDR3 DNA reads as TGTGCCAGCAGTTTAAAAGGGACAGGGAAGTCCTACGAGCAGTACTTC.

The chain recombines TRBV28 with TRBJ1-1; TRBD1 matches 9 bases. CDR1 is MDHEN, CDR2 SYDVKM, per germline. This CDR3 is 17 amino acids long. Unmatched junction bases numbered 8, after V lost 3 bases and J lost 0 bases. Written as DNA, the CDR3 is TGTGCCAGCAGTTTTCACAGGGGGCGTTATGTGAACACTGAAGCTTTCTTT. Its translation is CASSFHRGRYVNTEAFF.

Here the CDR3 reads CAWNPSTDTQYF. The CDR3 DNA sequence: TGTGCCTGGAATCCTAGCACAGATACGCAGTATTTT. V gene TRBV30 combines with J gene TRBJ2-3, with D unresolved. Germline CDR1 GTSNPN, CDR2 SVGIG (reference sequence). This CDR3 has 12 residues. V was pared by 4 bases and J by 0 bases, with 5 bases between.

The V gene is TRBV7-6, the J gene TRBJ2-2, with 8 bases that match TRBD2. Germline V lookup: CDR1 SGHVS, CDR2 FNYEAQ. J lost 7 bases, V lost 2 bases, and 12 bases had no gene match. This CDR3 spans 17 amino acids. This CDR3 is CASSLSQRAGASGELFF. CDR3 DNA sequence: TGTGCCAGCAGCTTATCCCAAAGAGCGGGGGCTAGCGGGGAGCTGTTTTTT.